Listed below are T cell receptor beta chains from one sample, sequenced in a study of T cell responses to AZD1222 COVID-19 vaccine. This table comes from immunoSEQ multiplex PCR, and its TCRdb copy is limited to in-frame clones, with some not included. Of 160,000 or so clones listed, more than 85% are singletons. The input for sequencing was peripheral blood, taken on day 0 of AZD1222 vaccination. Source of these receptors: an adult in good health. Both conserved end residues are part of each CDR3. The order of the fields is D gene, V gene, clone size, J gene, CDR3 DNA, CDR3 protein. A D gene is named only where the DNA matches it firmly. The size field is filled for only some rows; it gives once, few, many or a size class.

>-|TRBV6-1|-|TRBJ2-3
TGTGCCAGCAGTGAAGGCCGGTCTAGCACAGATACGCAGTATTTT
CASSEGRSSTDTQYF
>-|TRBV6-7|many|TRBJ2-7
TGTGCCAGCCCTCCTTCGCAGGGGCTCTACGAGCAGTACTTC
CASPPSQGLYEQYF
>-|TRBV5-1|once|TRBJ1-1
TGCGCCAGCAGCTTGTCTAGCAGGGCCGGCACTGAAGCTTTCTTT
CASSLSSRAGTEAFF
>-|TRBV7-2|-|TRBJ2-7
TGTGCCAGCAGCTTAACTCCTGAAGGGGCGAACGAGCAGTACTTC
CASSLTPEGANEQYF
>TRBD2|TRBV6-5|-|TRBJ2-7
TGTGCCAGCAGGACATCACGCGGGAGCGAAAACGAGCAGTACTTC
CASRTSRGSENEQYF
>TRBD2|TRBV30|-|TRBJ2-1
TGTGCCTGGGGGGGACTAGCGGGAGCCCTCAATGAGCAGTTCTTC
CAWGGLAGALNEQFF
>TRBD2|TRBV9|-|TRBJ2-3
TGTGCCAGCAGCGTGGCTCCTAGCGGGGGGGGCACAGATACGCAGTATTTT
CASSVAPSGGGTDTQYF
>TRBD1|TRBV2|-|TRBJ1-5
TGTGCCAGCAGTGAAGCGGGACAGGGTTATCAGCCCCAGCATTTT
CASSEAGQGYQPQHF
>-|TRBV28|-|TRBJ1-2
TGTGCCAGCAGTTGGCAGGGTGGCTACACCTTC
CASSWQGGYTF
>-|TRBV6-5|-|TRBJ1-1
TGTGCCAGCAACTACCCCCCCACTGAAGCTTTCTTT
CASNYPPTEAFF
>-|TRBV6-6|once|TRBJ2-5
TGTGCCAGCAGTAATCGACTGGTCCAAGAGACCCAGTACTTC
CASSNRLVQETQYF
>-|TRBV7-8|once|TRBJ1-1
TGTGCCAGCAGTTGGGTACGAGTGGACACTGAAGCTTTCTTT
CASSWVRVDTEAFF
>TRBD1|TRBV5-1|-|TRBJ2-1
TGCGCCAGCAGCTGGGGGACAGGGAACAATGAGCAGTTCTTC
CASSWGTGNNEQFF
>TRBD1|TRBV6-5|-|TRBJ1-2
TGTGCCAGCAGTTACCTGGACAGGGTGGGTGGCTACACCTTC
CASSYLDRVGGYTF
>TRBD2|TRBV5-4|once|TRBJ2-7
TGTGCCAGCAGCAGGGGACTAGCAGACTACGAGCAGTACTTC
CASSRGLADYEQYF
>-|TRBV5-6|few|TRBJ1-2
TGTGCCAGCAGCCCTGGGCCGGCTCGCTATGGCTACACCTTC
CASSPGPARYGYTF
>-|TRBV5-6|few|TRBJ1-5
TGTGCCAGCAGCTTGGGCGCAGACAATCAGCCCCAGCATTTT
CASSLGADNQPQHF
>TRBD1|TRBV5-4|-|TRBJ1-2
TGTGCCAGCAGCTTGGCCGACAGGGCGGATCGCTATGGCTACACCTTC
CASSLADRADRYGYTF
>-|TRBV6-1|-|TRBJ2-7
TGTGCCAGCAGTGACGCTTACGAGCAGTACTTC
CASSDAYEQYF
>TRBD2|TRBV5-1|-|TRBJ2-5
TGCGCCAGCAGCACCAGGACTAGCGGGAGTACGGAGACCCAGTACTTC
CASSTRTSGSTETQYF
>TRBD1|TRBV4-1|-|TRBJ1-6
TGCGCCAGCAGCCAAGTTGGGGACAGCTCCTATAATTCACCCCTCCACTTT
CASSQVGDSSYNSPLHF
>-|TRBV5-1|-|TRBJ2-5
TGCGCCAGCAGCTTGGGGGGGTTTCAAGAGACCCAGTACTTC
CASSLGGFQETQYF
>TRBD1|TRBV10-3|-|TRBJ1-1
TGTGCCATCAGTTACAGGGGGGCTGAAGCTTTCTTT
CAISYRGAEAFF
>-|TRBV2|-|TRBJ1-2
TGTGCCAGCGTCTTCTCTAGCAAGACTAACTATGGCTACACCTTC
CASVFSSKTNYGYTF
>-|TRBV7-9|once|TRBJ1-1
TGTGCCAGCAGCTTAGTAGCGGGGGCGCCTGGTGAAGCTTTCTTT
CASSLVAGAPGEAFF
>-|TRBV5-1|-|TRBJ2-7
TGCGCCAGCAGCTTGGTTAAGGACGAGCAGTACTTC
CASSLVKDEQYF
>-|TRBV2|-|TRBJ1-5
TGTGCCGCCCGGAGCGGCAGGTTAAGGCCCCAGCATTTT
CAARSGRLRPQHF
>-|TRBV6-5|-|TRBJ2-7
TGTGCCAGCAGTTACGTGCTGGGAGAATACGAGCAGTACTTC
CASSYVLGEYEQYF
>-|TRBV19|-|TRBJ2-5
TGTGCCAGTCGGGTTGGGTGGGCCCAGTACTTC
CASRVGWAQYF
>-|TRBV14|few|TRBJ2-3
TGTGCCACCGCGACATCTTTCACAGATACGCAGTATTTT
CATATSFTDTQYF
>-|TRBV5-4|-|TRBJ2-1
TGTGCCAGCAGCTTGTCGGGCAATGAGCAGTTCTTC
CASSLSGNEQFF
>TRBD2|TRBV5-3|-|TRBJ2-7
TGTGCCAGAAGCTTGGCTTTGCTAGCGGGCATCTACGAGCAGTACTTC
CARSLALLAGIYEQYF
>-|TRBV6-6|once|TRBJ2-6
TGTGCCAGCAGTCGGCAGTTGAATGGCGTCCTGACTTTC
CASSRQLNGVLTF
>-|TRBV7-6|-|TRBJ2-2
TGTGCCAGCAGCCCCCCCAGGGTAACCGGGGAGCTGTTTTTT
CASSPPRVTGELFF
>TRBD2|TRBV9|-|TRBJ2-3
TGTGCCAGCAGCCCCCTAGCGGGAGTGACAGATACGCAGTATTTT
CASSPLAGVTDTQYF
>TRBD2|TRBV19|-|TRBJ2-3
TGTGCCACCCGAGGGAGGGCTAGGGCTGGAGATACGCAGTATTTT
CATRGRARAGDTQYF
>-|TRBV2|-|TRBJ1-3
TGTGCCAGCAGGCGGGTTTCTGGAAACACCATATATTTT
CASRRVSGNTIYF
>-|TRBV18|-|TRBJ2-5
TGTGCCAGCTCACCATCCAGGGAGACCCAGTACTTC
CASSPSRETQYF
>-|TRBV7-8|-|TRBJ2-7
TGTGCCAGCAGCTCACAAAGAACCTACGAGCAGTACTTC
CASSSQRTYEQYF
>-|TRBV2|once|TRBJ2-7
TGTGCCACCGAGACCCAAACCTACGAGCAGTACTTC
CATETQTYEQYF
>-|TRBV19|-|TRBJ1-2
TGTGCCAGTAGATCCGAGGAACCTGGCTACACCTTC
CASRSEEPGYTF
>-|TRBV3-1/TRBV3-2|-|TRBJ2-7
TGTGCCAGCAGCCATGGAGAGTCCTACGAGCAGTACTTC
CASSHGESYEQYF
>-|TRBV28|-|TRBJ2-6
TGTGCCAGCATCACAGACGGGGCCAACGTCCTGACTTTC
CASITDGANVLTF